The 3 T cell receptor beta chains given below trace back to one sample, sequenced in a study of blood T cell repertoires in COVID-19. Assay used: immunoSEQ multiplex PCR; TCRdb lists only in-frame clones, some missing. Here the sample spans about 160,000 clones, roughly 85% being singletons. Specimen: peripheral blood. These receptors all stem from a human donor with acute or convalescent COVID-19. The donor label of this sample is uncertain.

V and J are TRBV30 and TRBJ2-2; TRBD1 matches 9 bases. Germline loops: CDR1 GTSNPN, CDR2 SVGIG (reference sequence). Trimming at V came to 4 bases and at J to 7 bases, leaving 13 bases not matched to a gene. The CDR3 covers 16 residues. CDR3 region: CAWKQGAVERGGELFF. CDR3 DNA sequence: TGTGCCTGGAAACAGGGGGCTGTAGAGAGGGGCGGGGAGCTGTTTTTT.

This chain links TRBV10-3 with TRBJ2-3; a possible D gene is TRBD2 (6 bases). The CDR3 extends over 14 amino acids. Trimming pared 8 bases from V and 1 base from J, leaving 13 bases between. CDR1 and CDR2 (germline): ENHRY, SYGVKD. CDR3 DNA: TGTGCCATCGGGACTTCGAGGGGCACAGATACGCAGTATTTT. Protein sequence: CAIGTSRGTDTQYF.

V usage is TRBV15 and J usage is TRBJ1-2, with D hard to call. Germline V CDR1 and CDR2: LNHNV, YYDKDF (reference sequence). Trimming cost V 0 bases and J 6 bases, with 8 bases left between them. CDR3 length: 13 residues. The CDR3 spells CATSRDRRDGYTF. The CDR3 DNA reads TGTGCCACCAGCAGAGATCGACGGGATGGCTACACCTTC.